This T cell receptor (beta chain) was documented in a study of shared clonotypes between healthy human individuals. The repertoire was sequenced with immunoSEQ multiplex PCR; TCRdb's copy has only in-frame clones and lacks some. This table holds about 480,000 clones, 75% to 80% found once. Per germline, CDR1 GTSNPN and CDR2 SVGIG (reference sequence). The CDR3 contains 13 residues. Between the trimmed V and J ends, which lost 0 bases and 1 base, there was a span of 4 bases. The donors, all of them Caucasian adults, lived in Nashville, Tennessee. The sequence was obtained from a woman in her 40s in good health. Some clones in this sample may be carry-over from other donors' samples. This chain links TRBV30 with TRBJ2-4; D gene uncertain. The sequenced material came from PBMCs. In nucleotides, the CDR3 is TGTGCCTGGAGTGTACAGGCCAAAAACATTCAGTACTTC. Its protein is CAWSVQAKNIQYF.